The following is a TCR beta chain sequence with its context. Its antigen is unidentified. Germline V gene lookup returns CDR1 MDHEN and CDR2 SYDVKM. The V and J ends lost 1 base and 13 bases respectively, with 14 bases between them. CDR3 length equals 12 residues. Sequenced by immunoSEQ multiplex PCR; TCRdb stores in-frame clones only, minus some. The sample shows approximately 2.5 million clones, 93% of them seen only once. The sample comes from a study of shared clonotypes between healthy human individuals. About the study: The cohort comprised a couple of women and three men. Their ages spanned 18 to 49 years.

Study observations and caveats: Among donors, clonotype sharing was expected to be affected by sequencing depth.

This receptor was taken from a man between 18 and 35 years old in good health. Some clones in this sample may be carry-over from other donors' samples. Sequenced material: naive CD4+ T cells from PBMCs. This sample's subset: CD45RA+ positively selected. This sequence joins TRBV28 and TRBJ2-7, with D maybe TRBD2 (6 bases). CDR3 residues: CASSLFGERVYF. In DNA form, the CDR3 reads TGTGCCAGCAGTTTATTTGGCGAGCGGGTCTACTTC. Using reference TRBV28 and TRBJ2-7 for the parts outside the CDR3, the full variable domain is DVKVTQSSRYLVKRTGEKVFLECVQDMDHENMFWYRQDPGLGLRLIYFSYDVKMKEKGDIPEGYSVSREKKERFSLILESASTNQTSMYLCASSLFGERVYFGPGTRLTVT.